A selection of T cell receptor beta chains follows, all from one sample in a study of T cells after yellow fever vaccination. TCRdb reprocessed the 5' RACE reads with MiXCR, giving one entry per CDR3 protein. This table has a few hundred thousand distinct CDR3 sequences, around 3.6% appearing once. The sequenced sample was PBMCs, obtained on the day of the yellow fever booster vaccination. These receptors all come from a young man who received the YFV17D yellow fever vaccine. Each CDR3 is given with its conserved first and last residue. A D gene is named only where the DNA matches it firmly. A row's size may be missing; if present it is once, few, many or a size class.

>13|TRBJ1-1|few|NA|TRBV5-1
TGCGCCAGTCGATTTATTGGGAACACTGAAGCTTTCTTT
CASRFIGNTEAFF
>17|TRBJ1-1|few|NA|TRBV7-9
TGTGCCAGCAGCTTAAAGGGCACAGCAAACCTTCTAGCTGAAGCTTTCTTT
CASSLKGTANLLAEAFF
>14|TRBJ1-1|many|NA|TRBV12-3/TRBV12-4
TGTGCCAGCAGAAGACAGGTTCTCGACACTGAAGCTTTCTTT
CASRRQVLDTEAFF
>12|TRBJ2-3|many|NA|TRBV11-2
TGTGCCAGCAGCTTAGCGGCAGATACGCAGTATTTT
CASSLAADTQYF
>17|TRBJ2-1|few|TRBD1|TRBV7-9
TGTGCCAGCAGCTTACGGGGCAGGGGGCGTTCCTACAATGAGCAGTTCTTC
CASSLRGRGRSYNEQFF
>13|TRBJ2-5|NA|TRBD1|TRBV10-3
TGTGCCATCAGTTACAGGGGGCTAGAGACCCAGTACTTC
CAISYRGLETQYF
>13|TRBJ2-5|many|NA|TRBV12-3/TRBV12-4
TGTGCCAGCAGCCACCAAAGGGCGGAGACCCAGTACTTC
CASSHQRAETQYF
>16|TRBJ1-6|many|NA|TRBV20-1
TGCAGTGCTCCAGGAGTACTTAGCTCCTATAATTCACCCCTCCACTTT
CSAPGVLSSYNSPLHF
>14|TRBJ1-1|few|NA|TRBV9
TGTGCCAGCAGCGTTACAGTCATGAACACTGAAGCTTTCTTT
CASSVTVMNTEAFF
>13|TRBJ2-7|many|NA|TRBV5-1
TGCGCCAGCGCGGGGACAGCCTCCTACGAGCAGTACTTC
CASAGTASYEQYF
>15|TRBJ2-3|once|TRBD1|TRBV7-6
TGTGCCAGCAGCCCAGGGGGCCGAAGCACAGATACGCAGTATTTT
CASSPGGRSTDTQYF
>17|TRBJ2-5|few|NA|TRBV6-6
TGTGCCAGCAGCCACGGCAGGGGGGCCTGGCTTCCCGAGACCCAGTACTTC
CASSHGRGAWLPETQYF
>12|TRBJ2-2|NA|NA|TRBV27
TGTGCCAGCAGTTGGGTGAAGGGGGAGCTGTTTTTT
CASSWVKGELFF
>14|TRBJ2-3|many|TRBD2|TRBV20-1
TGCAGTGCTCGTCCGGGGGGAGTCACAGATACGCAGTATTTT
CSARPGGVTDTQYF
>17|TRBJ2-2|few|NA|TRBV5-1
TGCGCCAGCAGCTTGTTTTTGGTTGCCCCGAACACCGGGGAGCTGTTTTTT
CASSLFLVAPNTGELFF
>14|TRBJ1-1|many|TRBD1|TRBV5-1
TGCGCCAGCAGCCTTACAGGGGTGGACACTGAAGCTTTCTTT
CASSLTGVDTEAFF
>14|TRBJ2-3|NA|NA|TRBV7-2
TGTGCCAGCAGGGGGCCAAGCCCACGATATACGCAGTATTTT
CASRGPSPRYTQYF
>13|TRBJ2-3|many|NA|TRBV12-3/TRBV12-4
TGTGCCAGCACCCTTGTCGGCACAGATACGCAGTATTTT
CASTLVGTDTQYF
>15|TRBJ1-6|few|NA|TRBV20-1
TGCAGTGCTGGGGATCCGGCCTTCTATAATTCACCCCTCCACTTT
CSAGDPAFYNSPLHF
>8|TRBJ2-7|many|NA|TRBV20-1
TGCAGTGCTAGAGATCCAAACTTC
CSARDPNF
>20|TRBJ2-1|NA|TRBD2|TRBV7-9
TGTGCCAGCAGCTTAGGTATCATAGCGGGATGGACCTTATCCTACAATGAGCAGTTCTTC
CASSLGIIAGWTLSYNEQFF
>13|TRBJ2-2|NA|NA|TRBV12-3/TRBV12-4
TGTGCCAGCAGCCTTTATACGGCCGGGGAGCTGTTTTTT
CASSLYTAGELFF
>19|TRBJ2-1|few|TRBD2|TRBV12-3/TRBV12-4
TGTGCCAGCAGCCCTGGACGGCTAGCGGGGGGCCCTGGACAGTATGAGCAGTTCTTC
CASSPGRLAGGPGQYEQFF
>14|TRBJ2-7|many|NA|TRBV7-2
TGTGCCAGCAGCTCCCGGGACGGAGCCTACGAGCAGTACTTC
CASSSRDGAYEQYF
>19|TRBJ2-3|NA|TRBD2|TRBV3-1
TGTGCCAGCAGTCTGTCCGGTACTAGCGGGGGCCCCCCCACAGATACGCAGTATTTT
CASSLSGTSGGPPTDTQYF
>12|TRBJ1-5|many|NA|TRBV7-2
TGTGCCAGCAGCACGGGGAATCAGCCCCAGCATTTT
CASSTGNQPQHF
>17|TRBJ2-5|few|TRBD2|TRBV10-3
TGTGCCATCAGTGAGTCGAATACTAGCGGGGGTCGAGAGACCCAGTACTTC
CAISESNTSGGRETQYF
>14|TRBJ1-2|many|TRBD1|TRBV20-1
TGCAGTGCTCCCTGGACAGGGGGCAACTATGGCTACACCTTC
CSAPWTGGNYGYTF
>8|TRBJ2-1|many|NA|TRBV27
TGTGCCAGGACTGAGCAGTTCTTC
CARTEQFF
>15|TRBJ1-1|few|TRBD1|TRBV18
TGTGCCAGCTCACCCCTCCGACAGGGGTTCACTGAAGCTTTCTTT
CASSPLRQGFTEAFF
>16|TRBJ2-3|many|TRBD2|TRBV10-3
TGTGCCATCAGTGTGGGTAGCGGGGGACTCACAGATACGCAGTATTTT
CAISVGSGGLTDTQYF
>14|TRBJ2-7|NA|TRBD1|TRBV7-8
TGTGCCAGCAGGTTAAGGGACAGGGGCTACGAGCAGTACTTC
CASRLRDRGYEQYF